A single T cell receptor (beta chain) is shown here with its context. Its antigen is unidentified. This record belongs to a study of cytomegalovirus exposure and HLA in healthy donors. PCR primers comprised 60 Vbeta and 13 Jbeta primers. Sequencing was performed with immunoSEQ multiplex PCR; in TCRdb, only in-frame clones are kept and a portion is missing. Here the sample spans about 130,000 clones, 65% to 90% being singletons. Germline lookup yields CDR1 MDHEN and CDR2 SYDVKM. This CDR3 is built from 17 residues. Trimming took 4 bases from V and 2 from J; bases not matched to a gene: 10. General study results and limits: A missense variant in DCLRE1C was later tied to TCR beta V- and J-gene trimming. Sequencing depth roughly uniform across donors was assumed in presence/absence analyses. Fewer N-insertions than the approximately 700-donor mean were reportedly shown by an Asian-associated ancestry cluster in a later analysis. In vitro checks showed that a few CMV-associated chains really do target CMV antigens.

This TCR came from a male donor in good health and CMV-seropositive. The chain joins TRBV28 to TRBJ1-3; 8 bases fit TRBD1. What was sequenced was PBMCs. The CDR3: CASSSIRGRLAGNTIYF. The CDR3 nucleotides are TGTGCCAGCAGTTCCATCAGGGGGCGGCTGGCTGGAAACACCATATATTTT.